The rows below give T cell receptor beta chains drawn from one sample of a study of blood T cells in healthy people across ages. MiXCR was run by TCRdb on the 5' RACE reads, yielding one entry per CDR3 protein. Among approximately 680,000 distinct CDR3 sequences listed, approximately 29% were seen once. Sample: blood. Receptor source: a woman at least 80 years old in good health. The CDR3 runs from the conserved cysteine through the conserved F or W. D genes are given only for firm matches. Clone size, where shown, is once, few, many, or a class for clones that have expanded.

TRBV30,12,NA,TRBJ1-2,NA,CAWGLVDYGYTF,TGTGCCTGGGGTCTGGTGGACTATGGCTACACCTTC
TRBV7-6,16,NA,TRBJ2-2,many,CASSPQGTSGTGELFF,TGTGCCAGCAGCCCGCAGGGCACCTCGGGGACCGGGGAGCTGTTTTTT
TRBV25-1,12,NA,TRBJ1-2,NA,CASSGQPYGYTF,TGTGCCAGCAGTGGACAGCCCTATGGCTACACCTTC
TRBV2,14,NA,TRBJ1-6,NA,CASSEQGNRSPLHF,TGTGCCAGCAGTGAACAGGGGAATAGATCACCCCTCCACTTT
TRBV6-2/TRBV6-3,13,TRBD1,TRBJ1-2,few,CAHGTGVNYGYTF,TGTGCCCATGGGACAGGGGTCAACTATGGCTACACCTTC
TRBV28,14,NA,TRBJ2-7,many,CAIQAIDRVYEQYF,TGTGCCATCCAGGCTATCGACAGAGTCTACGAGCAGTACTTC
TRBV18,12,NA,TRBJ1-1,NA,CASSPQWGSAFF,TGTGCCAGCTCACCACAGTGGGGTTCGGCTTTCTTT
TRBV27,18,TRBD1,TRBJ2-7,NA,CASNPITGQGAKRGEQYF,TGTGCCAGCAACCCAATTACCGGACAGGGGGCTAAGCGGGGCGAGCAGTACTTC
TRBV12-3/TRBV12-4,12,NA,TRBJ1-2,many,CASSLNNYGYTF,TGTGCCAGCAGTCTCAATAACTATGGCTACACCTTC
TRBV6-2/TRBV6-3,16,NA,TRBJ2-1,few,CASSSARGTPYNEQFF,TGTGCCAGCAGCTCCGCTCGGGGGACCCCCTACAATGAGCAGTTCTTC
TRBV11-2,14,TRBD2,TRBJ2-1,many,CASSAPGLAAAQFF,TGTGCCAGCAGCGCTCCGGGACTAGCAGCTGCGCAGTTCTTC
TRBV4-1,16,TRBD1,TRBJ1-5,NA,CASSQVDRGFEQPQHF,TGCGCCAGCAGCCAAGTAGACAGGGGTTTTGAACAGCCCCAGCATTTT
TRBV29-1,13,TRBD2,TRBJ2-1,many,CSVQASGYNEQFF,TGCAGCGTTCAGGCTAGCGGGTACAATGAGCAGTTCTTC
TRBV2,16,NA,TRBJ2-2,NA,CASSVGGRGGPGELFF,TGTGCCAGCAGTGTGGGAGGCAGGGGAGGACCCGGGGAGCTGTTTTTT
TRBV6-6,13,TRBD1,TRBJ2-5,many,CASSPTGSETQYF,TGTGCCAGCAGTCCGACAGGGAGTGAGACCCAGTACTTC
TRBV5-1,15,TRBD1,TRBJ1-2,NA,CASSLEQGNYYGYTF,TGCGCCAGCAGCTTGGAACAGGGGAACTACTATGGCTACACCTTC
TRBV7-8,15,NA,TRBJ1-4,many,CASSFGGFANEKLFF,TGTGCCAGCAGCTTCGGGGGTTTTGCTAATGAAAAACTGTTTTTT
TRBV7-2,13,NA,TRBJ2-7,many,CASSLIRVREQYF,TGTGCCAGCAGCTTAATAAGGGTACGCGAGCAGTACTTC
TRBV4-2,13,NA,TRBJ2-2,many,CASSPMDTGELFF,TGTGCCAGCAGCCCCATGGACACCGGGGAGCTGTTTTTT
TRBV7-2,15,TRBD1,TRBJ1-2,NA,CASSLSTGQGYGYTF,TGTGCCAGCAGCCTTTCTACGGGACAGGGGTATGGCTACACCTTC
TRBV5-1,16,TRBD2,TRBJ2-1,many,CASSPLSGGSYNEQFF,TGCGCCAGCAGCCCCCTAAGCGGGGGCTCCTACAATGAGCAGTTCTTC
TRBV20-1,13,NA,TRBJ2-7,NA,CSARTPYSYEQYF,TGCAGTGCTAGAACCCCGTACTCCTACGAGCAGTACTTC
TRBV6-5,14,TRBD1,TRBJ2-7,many,CASSTGQQTYEQYF,TGTGCCAGCAGCACGGGACAGCAGACCTACGAGCAGTACTTC
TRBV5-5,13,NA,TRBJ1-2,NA,CASSLEPRGGYTF,TGTGCCAGCAGCTTGGAACCCCGAGGTGGCTACACCTTC
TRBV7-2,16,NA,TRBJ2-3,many,CASNNPRGPSTDTQYF,TGTGCCAGCAACAACCCGCGGGGCCCTAGCACAGATACGCAGTATTTT
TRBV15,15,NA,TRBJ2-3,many,CATSRGRGSTDTQYF,TGTGCCACCAGCAGAGGACGGGGATCCACAGATACGCAGTATTTT
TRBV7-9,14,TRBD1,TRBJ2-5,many,CASSRGQVQETQYF,TGTGCCAGCAGCCGCGGACAGGTCCAAGAGACCCAGTACTTC
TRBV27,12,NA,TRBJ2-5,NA,CASSRRSWEQYF,TGTGCCAGCAGTCGCCGGAGTTGGGAGCAGTACTTC
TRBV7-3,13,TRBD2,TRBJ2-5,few,CASSRGGQETRYF,TGTGCCAGCAGCCGCGGGGGGCAAGAGACCCGGTACTTC
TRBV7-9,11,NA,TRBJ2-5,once,CASSLEQIWYF,TGTGCCAGCAGCCTAGAACAAATTTGGTACTTC
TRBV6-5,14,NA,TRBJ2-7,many,CASSYCDRECEQYF,TGTGCCAGCAGTTACTGCGACCGTGAGTGCGAGCAGTACTTC
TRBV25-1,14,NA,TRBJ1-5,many,CASSETGRNQPQHF,TGTGCCAGCAGTGAAACAGGGCGCAATCAGCCCCAGCATTTT
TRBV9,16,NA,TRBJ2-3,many,CATSRGPINWADTQYF,TGTGCCACCTCGCGGGGGCCGATTAATTGGGCAGATACGCAGTATTTT
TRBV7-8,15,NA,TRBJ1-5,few,CASSPPPGGNQPQHF,TGTGCCAGCAGCCCTCCCCCGGGGGGCAATCAGCCCCAGCATTTT
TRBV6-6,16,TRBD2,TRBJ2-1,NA,CASSYPSSGTYNEQFF,TGTGCCAGCAGTTACCCCTCTAGCGGCACCTACAATGAGCAGTTCTTC
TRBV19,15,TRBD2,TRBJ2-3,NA,CASSILAGFRDTQYF,TGTGCCAGTAGTATCCTAGCGGGCTTTAGGGATACGCAGTATTTT
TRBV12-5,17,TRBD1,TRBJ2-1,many,CASLGRGQFHSYNEQFF,TGTGCTAGTTTGGGCAGGGGGCAGTTCCACTCCTACAATGAGCAGTTCTTC
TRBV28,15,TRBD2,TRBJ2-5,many,CASSLGTSGGETQYF,TGTGCCAGCAGCCTCGGGACTAGCGGAGGAGAGACCCAGTACTTC
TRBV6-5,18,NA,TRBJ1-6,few,CASSYSNSVSSYNSPLHF,TGTGCCAGCAGTTACAGTAATTCAGTCAGCTCCTATAATTCACCCCTCCACTTT
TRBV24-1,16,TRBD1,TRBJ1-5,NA,CATSDGQGSNNQPQHF,TGTGCCACCAGTGATGGACAGGGAAGCAACAATCAGCCCCAGCATTTT
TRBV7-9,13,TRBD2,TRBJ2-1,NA,CASSRLPGGEQFF,TGTGCCAGCAGCCGTCTCCCGGGGGGGGAGCAGTTCTTC
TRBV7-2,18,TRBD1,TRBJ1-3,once,CASSLYAGGRGRGNTIYF,TGTGCCAGCAGCTTATATGCCGGGGGCAGGGGGCGGGGAAACACCATATATTTT
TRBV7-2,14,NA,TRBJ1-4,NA,CASSLGGKFEKLFF,TGTGCCAGCAGCTTAGGTGGCAAATTCGAAAAACTGTTTTTT
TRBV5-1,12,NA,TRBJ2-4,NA,CASSGDHLTQYF,TGCGCCAGCAGCGGGGACCACTTGACTCAGTACTTC
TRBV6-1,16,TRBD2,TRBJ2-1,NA,CASTNSGRGTYNEQFF,TGTGCCAGCACCAATAGCGGGAGGGGGACCTACAATGAGCAGTTCTTC
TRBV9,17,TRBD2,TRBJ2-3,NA,CASSVAPTSGGTDTQYF,TGTGCCAGCAGCGTAGCCCCGACTAGCGGGGGCACAGATACGCAGTATTTT